This is a list of T cell receptor beta chains from one sample in a study of technical replicates of blood from a few donors. TCRdb's table, derived via immunoSEQ multiplex PCR, lists solely in-frame clones and lacks some. The sample lists tens of thousands of clones, around nine tenths occurring once. Input material: T cells isolated from PBMCs. These receptor sequences come from a human donor in good health. CDR3s include the opening cysteine and the closing phenylalanine or tryptophan. D genes are given only for firm matches. Rows may omit the clone size; those that give it use once, few, many or a size class.

clone_size | d_call | j_call | v_call | cdr3_nt | cdr3_aa
once | TRBD2 | TRBJ2-7 | TRBV5-8 | TGTGCCAGCAGCGGGGTAGCGGGAGCCTACGAGCAGTACTTC | CASSGVAGAYEQYF
once | NA | TRBJ1-4 | TRBV4-3 | TGCGCCAGCAGCCGAATCCTCCGGGGGAATGAAAAACTGTTTTTT | CASSRILRGNEKLFF
NA | NA | TRBJ1-1 | TRBV27 | TGTGCCAGCAGTTCGATACAGGCGTGGAACACTGAAGCTTTCTTT | CASSSIQAWNTEAFF
once | NA | TRBJ1-1 | TRBV13 | TGTGCCAGCAGCTCGGCTTTACAGAATGAAGCTTTCTTT | CASSSALQNEAFF
once | NA | TRBJ1-2 | TRBV7-8 | TGTGCCAGCAGCTTTGGGACTCCCAACGGCTACACCTTC | CASSFGTPNGYTF
NA | NA | TRBJ1-2 | TRBV9 | TGTGCCAGCAGGGGCGACACACGTAACTATGGCTACACCTTC | CASRGDTRNYGYTF
NA | NA | TRBJ2-5 | TRBV13 | TGTGCCAGCACAAACAGACAAGAGACCCAGTACTTC | CASTNRQETQYF
NA | NA | TRBJ2-3 | TRBV15 | TGTGCCACCAGCAGAAACAGACAGTCCACAGATACGCAGTATTTT | CATSRNRQSTDTQYF
NA | TRBD1 | TRBJ2-7 | TRBV7-6 | TGTGCCAGCAGCCTCCCCGGACAGGTGGGGCCTTGGCAGTACTTC | CASSLPGQVGPWQYF
NA | TRBD1 | TRBJ2-7 | TRBV5-4 | TGTGCCAGCAGCTTGGAGCCAGGGGGCATCTACGAGCAGTACTTC | CASSLEPGGIYEQYF
NA | NA | TRBJ2-5 | TRBV14 | TGTGCCAGCAGATGGGGCCTCGTCCAAGAGACCCAGTACTTC | CASRWGLVQETQYF
NA | NA | TRBJ1-2 | TRBV9 | TGTGCCAGCAGCGTAGAACAGGGACCTAACTATGGCTACACCTTC | CASSVEQGPNYGYTF
NA | NA | TRBJ1-2 | TRBV7-2 | TGTGCCAGCAGCCCGGGAGTTTATGGCTACACCTTC | CASSPGVYGYTF
once | NA | TRBJ1-1 | TRBV29-1 | TGCAGCGTTGTTAGGCAGGCCGCCATGAACACTGAAGCTTTCTTT | CSVVRQAAMNTEAFF
NA | NA | TRBJ1-5 | TRBV7-6 | TGTGCCAGCAGCTTAGTGGCGGGGAATCAGCCCCAGCATTTT | CASSLVAGNQPQHF
NA | NA | TRBJ2-2 | TRBV11-1 | TGTGCCAGCAGCACAGGGACGGCGAACACCGGGGAGCTGTTTTTT | CASSTGTANTGELFF
NA | NA | TRBJ1-2 | TRBV29-1 | TGCAGCGTTGAAGCCGTGACTGGGGCGGGCTACACCTTC | CSVEAVTGAGYTF
NA | NA | TRBJ2-7 | TRBV11-2 | TGTGCCAGCAGCTTAGCCAGGGACTACGAGCAGTACTTC | CASSLARDYEQYF
NA | TRBD2 | TRBJ2-7 | TRBV19 | TGTGCCAGTAGTATAGATCTCGCGGGAGGGCCAGAGTACGAGCAGTACTTC | CASSIDLAGGPEYEQYF
NA | TRBD2 | TRBJ2-7 | TRBV4-3 | TGCGCCAGCAGCCAAGAGACTAGCGGGAGCCACGAGCAGTACTTC | CASSQETSGSHEQYF
NA | TRBD2 | TRBJ2-1 | TRBV7-3 | TGTGCCAGCAGCTTAAATAGAGCGGGGGCTCGGAATGAGCAGTTCTTC | CASSLNRAGARNEQFF
NA | TRBD1 | TRBJ2-7 | TRBV7-8 | TGTGCCAGCAGCACCCGGGACAGCCGAGGCGAGCAGTACTTC | CASSTRDSRGEQYF
NA | TRBD2 | TRBJ2-7 | TRBV9 | TGTGCCAGCAGCGGTGGACTAGCGGAAACCTACGAGCAGTACTTC | CASSGGLAETYEQYF
NA | TRBD2 | TRBJ2-7 | TRBV5-5 | TGTGCCAGCAGTTATCCTAGCGGAACCTACGAGCAGTACTTC | CASSYPSGTYEQYF
NA | NA | TRBJ2-2 | TRBV10-3 | TGTGCCACTACCGAGTGGGGTGAGGGCACCGGGGAGCTGTTTTTT | CATTEWGEGTGELFF
few | NA | TRBJ1-5 | TRBV6-1 | TGTGCCAGCAGTGAATTTTCCCGGGATATCTATCAGCCCCAGCATTTT | CASSEFSRDIYQPQHF
NA | NA | TRBJ1-5 | TRBV6-4 | TGTGCCAGCAGTGACTCGAGCGGAGGCCAGCCCCAGCATTTT | CASSDSSGGQPQHF
NA | NA | TRBJ1-5 | TRBV28 | TGTGCCAGCAGCCAATATTCCGGGGGGCTAGTTGGTAGCAATCAGCCCCAGCATTTT | CASSQYSGGLVGSNQPQHF
NA | TRBD2 | TRBJ2-1 | TRBV5-6 | TGTGCCAGCAGCTTGCTCCTAGCGGGAGGCCCCCGGGGCAATGAGCAGTTCTTC | CASSLLLAGGPRGNEQFF
NA | NA | TRBJ2-7 | TRBV28 | TGTGCCAGCAGTTTCGGTCAGGCCTACGAGCAGTACTTC | CASSFGQAYEQYF
NA | TRBD1 | TRBJ2-7 | TRBV4-1 | TGCGCCAGCAGCCAAGGAAGGACAGGGGCCTACGAGCAGTACTTC | CASSQGRTGAYEQYF
NA | NA | TRBJ2-7 | TRBV6-5 | TGTGCCAGCAGCCTTACCGGACAGTACCCCTACGAGCAGTACTTC | CASSLTGQYPYEQYF
NA | NA | TRBJ2-5 | TRBV28 | TGTGCCAGCAGTGATCAGGGCCCTCGGACCCAGTACTTC | CASSDQGPRTQYF
NA | TRBD1 | TRBJ1-2 | TRBV19 | TGTGCCAGTAGTATAGCGGCAGGGGGCACACGAGGCTACACCTTC | CASSIAAGGTRGYTF
NA | NA | TRBJ1-2 | TRBV19 | TGTGCCAGTAGTCTTTCGATAACAGGGCTGGACTATGGCTACACCTTC | CASSLSITGLDYGYTF
NA | NA | TRBJ2-7 | TRBV7-9 | TGTGCCAGCGGAACTAGCTCCGGGTACGAGCAGTACTTC | CASGTSSGYEQYF
NA | NA | TRBJ2-5 | TRBV5-1 | TGCGCCAGCAGCTTGGTTCCTCAAGAGACCCAGTACTTC | CASSLVPQETQYF
NA | NA | TRBJ2-7 | TRBV6-5 | TGTGCCAGCACACCTCCCCAGGGTTCATCCTACGAGCAGTACTTC | CASTPPQGSSYEQYF